This T cell receptor beta chain was obtained from a study of human versus mouse CDR3 diversity and MHC coevolution. The table came from immunoSEQ multiplex PCR; TCRdb's copy has only in-frame clones and leaves some out. Found here are around 74,000 clones, 92% of them singletons; the top ten hold roughly 0.15%. From germline, CDR1 is SGDLS and CDR2 YYNGEE. V dropped 0 bases and J dropped 5 bases, with 11 bases sitting between them. This CDR3 has 15 amino acids. The TCR was taken from a person between 30 and 69 years old in good health. Sequences were obtained from naive CD4+ T cells from blood. Subset given: CD45RO-negative CD62L-positive naive CD4 T cells. This sequence joins TRBV9 and TRBJ1-4; tentative D call: TRBD1 (6 bases). CDR3 DNA sequence: TGTGCCAGCAGCGTAGGGACAGCCCTAAATGAAAAACTGTTTTTT. This codes for CASSVGTALNEKLFF.